The clone carrying this T cell receptor beta chain was counted at least ten times. The data stem from a study of CD8 T cells in ankylosing spondylitis. One entry per CDR3 protein results from TCRdb running MiXCR on the 5' RACE reads. Among around 120,000 distinct CDR3 sequences listed, around 15% were seen once. V shed 6 bases, J shed 5 bases, and the junction held 8 bases outside the gene matches. The CDR3 contains 15 residues. Germline-derived CDR1 and CDR2 are DFQATT and SNEGSKA (reference sequence). The rearrangement joins TRBV20-1 to TRBJ2-1, with 12 positions matching TRBD2. The specimen sequenced was blood, either unsorted or a sorted T cell fraction (not recorded which). This clonotype was sampled from a female donor with ankylosing spondylitis or in good health (not recorded which). The CDR3 is CSARTSGVYNNEQFF. CDR3 DNA: TGCAGTGCAAGGACTAGCGGGGTGTACAACAATGAGCAGTTCTTC.